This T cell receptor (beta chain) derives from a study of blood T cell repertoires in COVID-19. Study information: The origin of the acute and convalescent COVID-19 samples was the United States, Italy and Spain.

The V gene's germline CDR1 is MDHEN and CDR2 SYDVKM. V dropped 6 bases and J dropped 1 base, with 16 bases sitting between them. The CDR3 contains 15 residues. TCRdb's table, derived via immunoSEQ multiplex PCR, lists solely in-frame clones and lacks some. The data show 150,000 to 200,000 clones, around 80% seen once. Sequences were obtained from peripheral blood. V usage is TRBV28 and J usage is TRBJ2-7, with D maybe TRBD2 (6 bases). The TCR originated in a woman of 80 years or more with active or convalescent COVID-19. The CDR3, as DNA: TGTGCCAGCAGCCCCGGTGATAGCGGATCCTACGAGCAGTACTTC. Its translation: CASSPGDSGSYEQYF. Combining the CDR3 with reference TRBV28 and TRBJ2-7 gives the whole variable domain DVKVTQSSRYLVKRTGEKVFLECVQDMDHENMFWYRQDPGLGLRLIYFSYDVKMKEKGDIPEGYSVSREKKERFSLILESASTNQTSMYLCASSPGDSGSYEQYFGPGTRLTVT.